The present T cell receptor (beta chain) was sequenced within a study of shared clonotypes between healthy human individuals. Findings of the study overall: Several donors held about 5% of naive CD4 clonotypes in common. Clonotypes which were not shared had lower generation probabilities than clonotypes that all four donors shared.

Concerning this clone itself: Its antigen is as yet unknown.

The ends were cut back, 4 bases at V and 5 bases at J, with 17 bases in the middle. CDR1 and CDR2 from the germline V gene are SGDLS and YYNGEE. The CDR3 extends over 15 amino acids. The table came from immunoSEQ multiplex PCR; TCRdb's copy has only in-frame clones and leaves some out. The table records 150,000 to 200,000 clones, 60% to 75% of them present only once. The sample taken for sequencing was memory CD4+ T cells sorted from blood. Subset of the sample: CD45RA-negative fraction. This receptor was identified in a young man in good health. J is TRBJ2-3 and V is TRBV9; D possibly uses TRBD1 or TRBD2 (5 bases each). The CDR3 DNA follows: TGTGCCAGCAGCCCCGGGGCGAATTTTGAAGATACGCAGTATTTT. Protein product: CASSPGANFEDTQYF.